The sequence of this TCR beta chain was determined in a study of Graves' ophthalmopathy and Graves' hyperthyroidism. What supplied the PBMCs was approximately 10 ml of fresh peripheral blood. This clonotype was counted ten times or more. No antigen is known for it. Amplification targeted the TCR beta CDR3 regions, with RNA transcripts as the source material. HTBI-primed first-round RT-PCR preceded second-round multiplex PCR. MiXCR was run by TCRdb on the multiplex PCR reads, yielding one entry per CDR3 protein. The repertoire includes 680,000 or so distinct CDR3 sequences, 22% of them detected once, and more than 5.5% sits in the top ten. This CDR3 comprises 16 residues. The V gene's germline CDR1 is MNHEY and CDR2 SVGEGT. J lost 0 bases, V lost 8 bases, and 9 bases had no gene match. General study points: Clonotypes were expanded in thyroid at above 0.001 frequency, and most also appeared in blood. Built on 13 signatures, a model told ophthalmopathy apart from stable hyperthyroidism with roughly 88% sensitivity and under 83% specificity.

The sequenced sample was peripheral blood. The chain links TRBV6-2 or TRBV6-3 to TRBJ2-2; 7 nucleotides agree with TRBD2. The source is a woman between 18 and 29 years old with stable Graves' hyperthyroidism. Some clones in this sample may be carry-over from other donors' samples. Here the CDR3 reads CASHRGRGANTGELFF. CDR3 nucleotide sequence: TGTGCCAGCCATCGGGGGAGGGGTGCGAACACCGGGGAGCTGTTTTTT.